This paragraph reports one T cell receptor beta chain. PCR used 60 Vbeta primers and 13 Jbeta primers. Clones were sequenced by immunoSEQ multiplex PCR, and TCRdb holds only the in-frame ones, with some missing. The repertoire holds about 100,000 clones, with 75% to 85% as singletons. This entry comes from a study of cytomegalovirus exposure and HLA in healthy donors. Germline values: CDR1 SGHTA, CDR2 FQGNSA. The V end lost 0 bases, the J end lost 7 bases, and 9 bases lay between the germline ends. The CDR3 spans 13 residues. The material sequenced was PBMCs. This TCR derives from a woman under 30 in good health and CMV-seronegative. This chain links TRBV7-2 with TRBJ1-2, with a tentative D call TRBD1 (6 bases). CDR3 sequence: CASSLADSFGYTF. The CDR3 DNA is TGTGCCAGCAGCTTAGCGGACAGTTTTGGCTACACCTTC.